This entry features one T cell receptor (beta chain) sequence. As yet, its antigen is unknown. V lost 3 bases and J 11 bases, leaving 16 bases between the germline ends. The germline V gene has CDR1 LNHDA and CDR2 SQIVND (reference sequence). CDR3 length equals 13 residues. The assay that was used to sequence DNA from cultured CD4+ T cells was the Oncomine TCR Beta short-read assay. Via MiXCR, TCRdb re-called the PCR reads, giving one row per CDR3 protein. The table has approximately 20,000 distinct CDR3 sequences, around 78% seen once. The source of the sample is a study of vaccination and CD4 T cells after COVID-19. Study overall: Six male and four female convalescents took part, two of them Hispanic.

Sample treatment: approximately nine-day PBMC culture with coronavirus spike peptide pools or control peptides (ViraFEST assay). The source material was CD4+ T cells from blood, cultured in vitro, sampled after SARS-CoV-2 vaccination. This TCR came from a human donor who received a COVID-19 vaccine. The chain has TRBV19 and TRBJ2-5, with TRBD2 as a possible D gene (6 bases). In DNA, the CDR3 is TGTGCCAGTAGTATGTCCCCGGGACTCCATCAGTACTTC. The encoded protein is CASSMSPGLHQYF.